The next 27 T cell receptor beta chains were all read from a single sample in a study of T cell responses to AZD1222 COVID-19 vaccine. This table comes from immunoSEQ multiplex PCR, and its TCRdb copy is limited to in-frame clones, with some not included. This sample carries some 120,000 clones, 90% of them seen once, and the ten largest clones take around 7.2%. The sequences come from peripheral blood, collected on day 0 of AZD1222 vaccination. The receptors stem from an adult in good health.

The chain employs TRBV11-2 and TRBJ2-1, with 7 bases identical to TRBD1. This CDR3 region has 15 residues. The germline V gene encodes CDR1 SGHAT and CDR2 FQNNGV. V shed 5 bases and J 3 bases; nucleotides not matched to a gene: 7. CDR3 loop: CASSRTRDSYNEQFF. In DNA form, the CDR3 reads TGTGCCAGCAGCCGAACCCGGGACAGCTACAATGAGCAGTTCTTC. The full variable domain, completed using reference TRBV11-2 and TRBJ2-1, is EAGVAQSPRYKIIEKRQSVAFWCNPISGHATLYWYQQILGQGPKLLIQFQNNGVVDDSQLPKDRFSAERLKGVDSTLKIQPAKLEDSAVYLCASSRTRDSYNEQFFGPGTRLTVL.

Here the CDR3 DNA reads TGTGCCTGGAGTGCAGGTAGGAGGTCCTACGAGCAGTACTTC. It encodes CAWSAGRRSYEQYF. The chain recombines TRBV30 with TRBJ2-7, with TRBD2 as a possible D gene (5 bases). The CDR3 length is 14 residues. From germline, CDR1 is GTSNPN and CDR2 SVGIG (reference sequence). Trimming took off 1 base at V and 1 base at J, with 11 bases between the two ends.

The genes are TRBV6-5 and TRBJ1-1; no clear D gene. Trimming cost V 5 bases and J 1 base, with 14 bases left between them. Per the germline V gene, CDR1 is MNHEY and CDR2 is SVGAGI. The CDR3 totals 15 residues. In DNA form, the CDR3 reads TGTGCCAGCAGTCACCCGGGGTCCACGAACACTGAAGCTTTCTTT. Protein product: CASSHPGSTNTEAFF.

CDR3: CAWSLGGTGDQVGYTF. The CDR3 nucleotides are TGTGCCTGGAGCTTAGGAGGGACAGGGGACCAAGTTGGCTACACCTTC. V gene TRBV30 combines with J gene TRBJ1-2; 10 bases agree with TRBD1. The CDR3 loop spans 16 amino acids. J gave up 7 bases and V 3 bases, and 14 bases lay outside the gene matches. The germline V gene encodes CDR1 GTSNPN and CDR2 SVGIG (reference sequence).

A single count supports this clone. In nucleotides, the CDR3 is TGTGCCAGCAACACAATAGGGGGGGAGCAGTACTTC. Its translation is CASNTIGGEQYF. This chain connects TRBV7-9 to TRBJ2-7; D tentatively fits TRBD1 or TRBD2 (6 bases each). Germline V gene lookup returns CDR1 SEHNR and CDR2 FQNEAQ (reference sequence). The CDR3 runs 12 residues. Trimming left V 7 bases short and J 7 bases short, with 14 bases between.

DNA of the CDR3: TGTGCCAGCAGCCTGTACCAGGGGGCCGGCTCGGTACTGTTTTTT. Protein: CASSLYQGAGSVLFF. The J gene is TRBJ1-4, the V gene TRBV7-9; 8 nucleotides align to TRBD1. With 5 bases clipped from V and 13 bases from J, the junction kept 15 bases outside the gene matches. There are 15 residues in the CDR3. In germline, CDR1 is SEHNR, CDR2 FQNEAQ (reference sequence).

The V gene is TRBV28, the J gene TRBJ1-1, with D perhaps TRBD1 (5 bases). CDR3 length: 13 amino acids. Germline CDR1 and CDR2: MDHEN and SYDVKM. The V gene lost 10 bases and the J gene lost 0 bases, with 12 bases spanning the gap. The CDR3 reads CATRLRVNTEAFF. DNA for the CDR3: TGTGCCACCCGACTCAGGGTGAACACTGAAGCTTTCTTT.

The chain links TRBV2 to TRBJ1-3; no reliable D call. The V gene's germline CDR1 is SNHLY and CDR2 FYNNEI. Trimming pared 6 bases from V and 9 bases from J, leaving 12 bases between. This CDR3 has 12 amino acids. The CDR3 sequence is CASREVVGTIYF. The CDR3 nucleotides are TGTGCCAGCAGGGAGGTGGTGGGCACCATATATTTT.

The rearrangement links TRBV19 to TRBJ1-5, with D possibly TRBD1 on 6 matching bases. Trimming removed 1 base at V and 2 bases at J, with 9 bases between. Germline V gives CDR1 LNHDA, CDR2 SQIVND (reference sequence). The CDR3 contains 15 residues. The CDR3 reads CASSIGAGGNQPQHF. CDR3 DNA sequence: TGTGCCAGTAGTATAGGGGCAGGGGGCAATCAGCCCCAGCATTTT.

This chain links TRBV6-2 or TRBV6-3 with TRBJ2-1; D not certain. The ends were cut back, 2 bases at V and 0 bases at J, with 5 bases in the middle. This CDR3 contains 14 residues. The V gene's germline CDR1 is MNHEY and CDR2 SVGEGT. CDR3 in amino acids: CASSYRNSYNEQFF. In DNA, the CDR3 is TGTGCCAGCAGTTACAGAAACTCCTACAATGAGCAGTTCTTC.

This rearrangement joins TRBV10-3 to TRBJ2-3; TRBD2 matches at 13 bases. The trim removed 4 bases at V and 0 bases at J, leaving 1 base unmatched. The CDR3 runs to 16 residues. Germline CDR1 and CDR2: ENHRY and SYGVKD. In nucleotides, the CDR3 is TGTGCCATCAGTGGGGGACTAGCGGGAAGCACAGATACGCAGTATTTT. This encodes CAISGGLAGSTDTQYF.

Turning to this clone: The same CDR3 arises from other DNA sequences in this sample as well. The CDR3 loop reads CASSLVLNTEAFF. Written as DNA, the CDR3 is TGTGCCAGCAGTTTGGTCCTTAACACTGAAGCTTTCTTT. This chain uses TRBV28 with TRBJ1-1; no clear D gene. The CDR3 has 13 residues. The V gene's germline CDR1 is MDHEN and CDR2 SYDVKM. The V end lost 3 bases, the J end lost 2 bases, and 7 bases lay between the germline ends.

J is TRBJ1-2 and V is TRBV7-6, with D possibly TRBD1 on 5 matching bases. The ends were cut back, 1 base at V and 4 bases at J, with 13 bases in the middle. The CDR3 contains 15 residues. Per the germline V gene, CDR1 is SGHVS and CDR2 is FNYEAQ. The CDR3 protein is CASSLGQSASYGYTF. DNA of the CDR3: TGTGCCAGCAGCTTAGGACAGTCCGCCTCCTATGGCTACACCTTC.

This chain links TRBV12-3 or TRBV12-4 with TRBJ2-7; D is unresolved. V lost 6 bases, J lost 3 bases, and 12 bases lay in between. The CDR3 is made up of 13 amino acids. CDR3 protein: CASSLTPNYEQYF. DNA for the CDR3: TGTGCCAGCAGCCTGACTCCTAACTACGAGCAGTACTTC.

The V call is TRBV5-1, the J call TRBJ1-5; possibly TRBD1 for D (5 bases). The CDR3 is 16 residues long. Germline V gene sequence: CDR1 SGHRS, CDR2 YFSETQ. Trimming removed 1 base from V and 3 bases from J, with 14 bases in between. The DNA of the CDR3 is TGCGCCAGCAGCTTGTGGAGCAGGGAGGCCAATCAGCCCCAGCATTTT. It translates to CASSLWSREANQPQHF.

The chain links TRBV14 to TRBJ1-2; 8 nucleotides line up with TRBD1. This CDR3 has 13 amino acids. Germline values: CDR1 SGHDN, CDR2 FVKESK. The V segment lost 6 bases and the J segment 5 bases; nucleotides outside the gene matches: 5. CDR3 protein: CASSRQGLYGYTF. The DNA of the CDR3 is TGTGCCAGCAGTCGACAGGGGCTATATGGCTACACCTTC.

This chain connects TRBV2 to TRBJ1-2; D is ambiguous. Trimming stripped 6 bases from V and 4 bases from J, with 9 bases between. This CDR3 is 12 amino acids long. In germline, CDR1 is SNHLY, CDR2 FYNNEI. The DNA for the CDR3 is TGTGCCAGCAGCTTGGAGAGCTATGGCTACACCTTC. This translates into CASSLESYGYTF.

V gene TRBV5-1 combines with J gene TRBJ2-5, with unresolved D. Per the germline V gene, CDR1 is SGHRS and CDR2 is YFSETQ. This CDR3 region has 11 residues. Trimming took off 5 bases at V and 2 bases at J, with 4 bases between the two ends. The CDR3 DNA follows: TGCGCCAGCAGGGGGCAAGAGACCCAGTACTTC. It yields the protein CASRGQETQYF.

The CDR3 nucleotides are TGTGCCAGCAAAGAGGACGGGACCGGGGAGCTGTTTTTT. It is translated as CASKEDGTGELFF. This chain connects TRBV2 to TRBJ2-2; D not certain. CDR1 is SNHLY and CDR2 is FYNNEI in the germline V gene. The CDR3 extends over 13 amino acids. The V end was cut by 7 bases, the J end by 5 bases, with 11 bases between.

The chain links TRBV7-6 to TRBJ1-4, with no clear D. CDR1 and CDR2 (germline): SGHVS, FNYEAQ. V lost 5 bases and J 4 bases, leaving 17 bases between the germline ends. CDR3 length equals 16 residues. CDR3 loop: CASSQGYSAYNEKLFF. The DNA of the CDR3 is TGTGCCAGCAGCCAAGGGTACAGTGCGTATAATGAAAAACTGTTTTTT.

The chain combines TRBV3-1 (or the pseudogene TRBV3-2) with TRBJ2-1; 12 nucleotides align to TRBD2. In germline, CDR1 is LGHDT, CDR2 YNNKEL (reference sequence). The CDR3 covers 17 residues. Germline trimming cut 4 bases from V and 4 bases from J; bases unmatched to any gene: 8. As DNA, the CDR3 is TGTGCCAGCAGCCTTAGTAGCACTAGCGGGAGGTACAATGAGCAGTTCTTC. It codes for CASSLSSTSGRYNEQFF.

The chain uses TRBV30 and TRBJ1-4, with D possibly being TRBD1 (6 bases). The germline gives CDR1 GTSNPN, CDR2 SVGIG (reference sequence). The germline V and J ends were trimmed by 0 bases and 7 bases, with 15 bases remaining between them. CDR3 length: 15 amino acids. The CDR3 spells CAWSVGAGVLEKLFF. The DNA of the CDR3 is TGTGCCTGGAGTGTAGGGGCAGGGGTCCTTGAAAAACTGTTTTTT.

The rearrangement uses TRBV7-2 and TRBJ2-1, with 9 bases that match TRBD1. Germline loops: CDR1 SGHTA, CDR2 FQGNSA. V was clipped by 3 bases and J by 8 bases; unmatched bases: 5. The CDR3 is made up of 14 amino acids. CDR3 sequence (DNA): TGTGCCAGCAGCTTGGGGACAGGGTGGGATGAGCAGTTCTTC. Its translation: CASSLGTGWDEQFF.

The rearrangement uses TRBV7-8 and TRBJ1-4, with D possibly matching TRBD1 (6 bases). Germline values: CDR1 SGHVS, CDR2 FQNEAQ. This CDR3 is built from 15 residues. V was cut by 0 bases and J by 6 bases, with 11 bases left in between. The CDR3 nucleotides are TGTGCCAGCAGCTTAGCTGGACAGACCTATGAAAAACTGTTTTTT. The encoded protein is CASSLAGQTYEKLFF.

This sequence joins TRBV18 and TRBJ1-2; 11 nucleotides match TRBD1. Unmatched junction bases numbered 4, after V lost 6 bases and J lost 7 bases. This CDR3 region has 13 residues. Germline values: CDR1 KGHSH, CDR2 LQKENI. The CDR3 sequence: CASSRDRGTGYTF. The DNA for the CDR3 is TGTGCCAGCTCTAGGGACAGGGGGACTGGCTACACCTTC.

The V call is TRBV10-3, the J call TRBJ2-1; 7 positions match TRBD2. Germline V gene data show CDR1 as ENHRY and CDR2 as SYGVKD. Trimming cost V 6 bases and J 8 bases; bases outside gene matches: 13. The CDR3 length is 15 residues. The CDR3 nucleotides are TGTGCCATCAGGGAGCGGGACCGGGTTGGGGATGAGCAGTTCTTC. It yields the protein CAIRERDRVGDEQFF.

The rearrangement links TRBV3-1 (or the pseudogene TRBV3-2) to TRBJ2-5; D possibly uses TRBD1 or TRBD2 (6 bases each). Germline CDR1 LGHDT, CDR2 YNNKEL (reference sequence). The CDR3 is 15 amino acids. Trimming cost V 4 bases and J 5 bases, with 17 bases left between them. CDR3 DNA: TGTGCCAGCAGCCCCCCTCGCGGAGGGGGGGAGACCCAGTACTTC. Translation: CASSPPRGGGETQYF.